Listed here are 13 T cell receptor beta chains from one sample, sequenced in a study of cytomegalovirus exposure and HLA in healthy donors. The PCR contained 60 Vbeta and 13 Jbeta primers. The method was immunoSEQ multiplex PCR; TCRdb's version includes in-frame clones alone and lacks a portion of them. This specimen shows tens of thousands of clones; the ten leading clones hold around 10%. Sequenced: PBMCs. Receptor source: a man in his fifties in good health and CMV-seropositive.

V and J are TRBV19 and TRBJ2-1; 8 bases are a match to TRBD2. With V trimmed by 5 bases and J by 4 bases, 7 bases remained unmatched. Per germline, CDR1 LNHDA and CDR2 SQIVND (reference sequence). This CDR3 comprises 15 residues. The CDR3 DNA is TGTGCCAGTAGTCCCCGGGTAGCGGGGTACAATGAGCAGTTCTTC. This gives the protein CASSPRVAGYNEQFF.

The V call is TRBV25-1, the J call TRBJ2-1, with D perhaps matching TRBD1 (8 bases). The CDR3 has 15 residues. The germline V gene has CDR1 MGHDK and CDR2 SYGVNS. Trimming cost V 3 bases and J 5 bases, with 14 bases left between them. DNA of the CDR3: TGTGCCAGCAGTGACAGGGGGCGGGAGAACAATGAGCAGTTCTTC. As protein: CASSDRGRENNEQFF.

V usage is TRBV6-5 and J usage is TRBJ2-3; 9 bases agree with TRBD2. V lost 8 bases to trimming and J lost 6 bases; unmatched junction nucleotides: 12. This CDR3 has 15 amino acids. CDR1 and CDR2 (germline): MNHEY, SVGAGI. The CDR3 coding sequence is TGTGCCAGCGGCACAGGTAGCGGGGGCATGGATACGCAGTATTTT. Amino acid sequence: CASGTGSGGMDTQYF.

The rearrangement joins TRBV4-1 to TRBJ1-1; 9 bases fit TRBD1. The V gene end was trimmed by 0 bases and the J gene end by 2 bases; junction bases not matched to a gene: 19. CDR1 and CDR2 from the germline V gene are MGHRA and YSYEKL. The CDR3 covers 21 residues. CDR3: CASSQEQSQGLDRGVNTEAFF. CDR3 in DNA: TGCGCCAGCAGCCAAGAACAATCCCAGGGTTTAGACAGGGGGGTCAACACTGAAGCTTTCTTT.

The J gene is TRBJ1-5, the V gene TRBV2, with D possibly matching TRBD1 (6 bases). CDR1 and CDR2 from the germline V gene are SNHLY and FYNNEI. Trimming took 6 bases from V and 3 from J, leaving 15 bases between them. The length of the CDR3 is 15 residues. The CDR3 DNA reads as TGTGCCAGCAGATCCCAGGGGATGGACAATCAGCCCCAGCATTTT. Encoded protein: CASRSQGMDNQPQHF.

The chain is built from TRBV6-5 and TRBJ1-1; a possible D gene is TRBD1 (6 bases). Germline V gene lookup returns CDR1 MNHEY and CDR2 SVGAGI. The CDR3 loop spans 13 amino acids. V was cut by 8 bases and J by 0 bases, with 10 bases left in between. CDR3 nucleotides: TGTGCCAGCCACAGGGCGATGAACACTGAAGCTTTCTTT. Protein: CASHRAMNTEAFF.

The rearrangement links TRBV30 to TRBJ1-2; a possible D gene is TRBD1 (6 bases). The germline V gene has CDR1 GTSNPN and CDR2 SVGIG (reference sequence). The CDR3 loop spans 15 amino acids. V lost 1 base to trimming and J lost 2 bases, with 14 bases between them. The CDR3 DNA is TGTGCCTGGAGTGGGGGGCTCGGAAACAACTATGGCTACACCTTC. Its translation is CAWSGGLGNNYGYTF.

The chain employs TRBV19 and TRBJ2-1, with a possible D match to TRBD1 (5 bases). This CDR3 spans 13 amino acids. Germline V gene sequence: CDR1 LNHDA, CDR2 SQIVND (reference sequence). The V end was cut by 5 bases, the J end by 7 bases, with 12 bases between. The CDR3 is CASSGPDSNEQFF. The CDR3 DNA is TGTGCCAGTAGTGGGCCTGACAGTAATGAGCAGTTCTTC.

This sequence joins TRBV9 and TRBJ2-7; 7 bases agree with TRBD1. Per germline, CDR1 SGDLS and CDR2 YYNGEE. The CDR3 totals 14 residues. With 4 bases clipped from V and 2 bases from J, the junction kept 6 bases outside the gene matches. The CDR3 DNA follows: TGTGCCAGCAGCCTCCGGGACAGTGCCTACGAGCAGTACTTC. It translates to CASSLRDSAYEQYF.

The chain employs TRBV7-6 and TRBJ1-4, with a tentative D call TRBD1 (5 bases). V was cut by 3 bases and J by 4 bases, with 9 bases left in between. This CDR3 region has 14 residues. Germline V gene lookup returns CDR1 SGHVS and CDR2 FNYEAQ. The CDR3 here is CASSFGGDNEKLFF. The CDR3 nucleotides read TGTGCCAGCAGCTTCGGGGGGGATAATGAAAAACTGTTTTTT.

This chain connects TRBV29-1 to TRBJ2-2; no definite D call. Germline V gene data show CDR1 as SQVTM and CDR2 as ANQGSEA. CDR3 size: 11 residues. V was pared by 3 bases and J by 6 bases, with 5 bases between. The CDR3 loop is CSVEAPGELFF. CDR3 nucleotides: TGCAGCGTTGAGGCCCCCGGGGAGCTGTTTTTT.

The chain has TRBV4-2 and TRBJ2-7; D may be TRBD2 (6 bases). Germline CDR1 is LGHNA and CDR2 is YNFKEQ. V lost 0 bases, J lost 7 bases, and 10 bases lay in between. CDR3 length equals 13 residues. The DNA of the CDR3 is TGTGCCAGCAGCCAAGATGGGGCGGGGGAGCAGTACTTC. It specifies CASSQDGAGEQYF.

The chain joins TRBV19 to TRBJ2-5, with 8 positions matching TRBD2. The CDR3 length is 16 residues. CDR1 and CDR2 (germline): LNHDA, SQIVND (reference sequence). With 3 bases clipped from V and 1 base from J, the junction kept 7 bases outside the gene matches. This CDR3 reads CASSIMAGGLQETQYF. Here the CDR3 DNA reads TGTGCCAGTAGTATTATGGCGGGAGGCCTCCAAGAGACCCAGTACTTC.